In its sample, the clone carrying this TCR beta chain was seen a few times. Produced via immunoSEQ multiplex PCR; TCRdb's table is partial and in-frame only. This table has 200,000 to 250,000 clones, roughly 85% appearing once. The record originates from a study of blood T cell repertoires in COVID-19. As for the study in general: In each case, the material was cDNA or gDNA derived from T cells, B-cell-depleted T cells, or PBMCs.

CDR1 is SGHRS, CDR2 YFSETQ, per germline. V gave up 5 bases and J gave up 4 bases; unmatched junction bases: 5. CDR3 length: 13 amino acids. The receptor was isolated from a middle-aged man who had recovered from COVID-19. The rearrangement links TRBV5-1 to TRBJ1-1; 7 bases match TRBD1. The sequencing input was PBMCs or T cells enriched from blood (not recorded which). CDR3 residues: CASSTTGFTEAFF. CDR3 coding DNA: TGCGCCAGCAGTACGACAGGGTTCACTGAAGCTTTCTTT.